A single T cell receptor (beta chain) is shown here with its context. Other DNA sequences within the sample encode an identical CDR3. Terminally differentiated effector memory CD45RA+ cells were excluded from the naive CD8 cells, which were CD45RO-negative and positively selected for CCR7. This sample was included in a study of shared clonotypes between healthy human individuals. Every immunoSEQ plate was one replicate of a subset's evenly spread DNA. TCRdb keeps only in-frame clones here, not all; method: immunoSEQ multiplex PCR. Altogether some 2,100,000 clones are present, under 95% being singletons, with the ten largest covering about 1.8%. CDR1 MNHEY and CDR2 SMNVEV come from the germline V gene (reference sequence). This CDR3 comprises 16 residues. The trim removed 5 bases at V and 3 bases at J, leaving 7 bases unmatched.

This chain connects TRBV27 to TRBJ2-7, with 13 bases fitting TRBD2. Sequencing used naive CD8+ T cells from PBMCs. The receptor was isolated from a man between 18 and 29 years old in good health. Some clones in this sample may be carry-over from other donors' samples. CDR3 DNA: TGTGCCAGCAGTCCCCGGACTAGCGGGAGAGGCTACGAGCAGTACTTC. The encoded protein is CASSPRTSGRGYEQYF.